Listed below are T cell receptor beta chains from one sample, sequenced in a study of regulatory T cells in long-lasting Graves disease. MiXCR, run by TCRdb on the multiplex PCR reads, gives a single entry per CDR3 protein. This sample has under 300,000 distinct CDR3 sequences, with around 20% found just once. The sample in question was peripheral blood mononuclear cells (PBMCs), obtained at new diagnosis, from a patient treated with antithyroid drugs. These receptors originate from a female donor with Graves disease. Both conserved end residues are part of each CDR3. The D gene is left open where the match is weak. Only some rows state a clone size, as once, few, many or a class for expanded clones.

12,NA,many,TRBV5-1,TRBJ2-1,TGCGCCAGCAGCTCGCAGGGATCGGAGCAGTTCTTC,CASSSQGSEQFF
17,TRBD2,NA,TRBV12-3/TRBV12-4,TRBJ2-1,TGTGCCAGCAGTTTTGAGCTAGCGGGTAGCTCCTACAATGAGCAGTTCTTC,CASSFELAGSSYNEQFF
12,NA,many,TRBV30,TRBJ2-3,TGTGCCTGGAGCCGGACCGCAGATACGCAGTATTTT,CAWSRTADTQYF
15,TRBD2,many,TRBV27,TRBJ2-2,TGTGCCAGCAGTCCAGTAGCGGGAGGTGCCGGGGAGCTGTTTTTT,CASSPVAGGAGELFF
18,NA,NA,TRBV10-3,TRBJ1-1,TGTGCCATCAGTGAGTCCTGGGGAGCGGGAGCCCGGAACACTGAAGCTTTCTTT,CAISESWGAGARNTEAFF
15,TRBD1,NA,TRBV7-9,TRBJ1-2,TGTGCCAGCAGCTTAACCCCGGACAGGGCTAATGGCTACACCTTC,CASSLTPDRANGYTF
16,TRBD2,many,TRBV6-5,TRBJ2-7,TGTGCCAGCAGTTACTCGAGACTAGCGGGCTCCTACGAGCAGTACTTC,CASSYSRLAGSYEQYF
13,TRBD2,many,TRBV10-1,TRBJ2-7,TGCGCCAGCAGTAAGATAGCGGGAGAAGAGCAGTACTTC,CASSKIAGEEQYF
14,NA,many,TRBV12-3/TRBV12-4,TRBJ2-2,TGTGCCAGCAGTTCCCCCTTTAACACCGGGGAGCTGTTTTTT,CASSSPFNTGELFF
12,NA,many,TRBV11-2,TRBJ2-7,TGTGCCAGCAGCTGGGCCTTTTACGAGCAGTACTTC,CASSWAFYEQYF
14,NA,many,TRBV5-1,TRBJ1-1,TGCGCCAGCAGCCGGGGGGCCCGGAACACTGAAGCTTTCTTT,CASSRGARNTEAFF
16,TRBD2,many,TRBV11-2,TRBJ2-5,TGTGCCAACAGCCCCTCGGGGAGTAGCGGGCTGGAGACCCAGTACTTC,CANSPSGSSGLETQYF
14,NA,few,TRBV20-1,TRBJ2-4,TGCAGTGCTAGGGCCGGGACTGCGGAAAACATTCAGTACTTC,CSARAGTAENIQYF
14,NA,many,TRBV30,TRBJ2-7,TGTGCCTGGACTCCCGGTCTAGACGGTTACGAGCAGTACTTC,CAWTPGLDGYEQYF
13,NA,NA,TRBV27,TRBJ1-2,TGTGCCAGCAGTTTACTAGGGAACTATGGCTACACCTTC,CASSLLGNYGYTF
13,NA,NA,TRBV7-9,TRBJ2-3,TGTGCCAGCAGCTTAGTAGTGGGGCCTACGCAGTATTTT,CASSLVVGPTQYF
14,TRBD1,NA,TRBV5-4,TRBJ2-7,TGTGCCAGCAGCCGACAGGGGGGAAACTACGAGCAGTACTTC,CASSRQGGNYEQYF
14,NA,many,TRBV6-5,TRBJ1-1,TGTGCCAGCAGTTACAGAACAGGGTACACTGAAGCTTTCTTT,CASSYRTGYTEAFF
13,NA,many,TRBV20-1,TRBJ1-2,TGCAGTGCTAGAGATATAGGGGGCTATGGCTACACCTTC,CSARDIGGYGYTF
15,NA,many,TRBV7-8,TRBJ1-2,TGTGCCAGCAGCTTAGAGGGGGTTTCTAACTATGGCTACACCTTC,CASSLEGVSNYGYTF
13,NA,many,TRBV10-3,TRBJ2-7,TGTGCCATCAGTTACAGGGACCGCGACGAGCAGTACTTC,CAISYRDRDEQYF
13,NA,many,TRBV12-3/TRBV12-4,TRBJ1-1,TGTGCCAGCAGTTTATCCAACGGACATGAAGCTTTCTTT,CASSLSNGHEAFF
15,NA,many,TRBV6-1,TRBJ1-1,TGTGCCAGCAGTGAAAGCGCCGGGACACTTGCTGAAGCTTTCTTT,CASSESAGTLAEAFF
14,NA,many,TRBV7-8,TRBJ2-7,TGTGCCAGCAGCCCCGCCGGGCACTCCTACGAGCAGTACTTC,CASSPAGHSYEQYF
12,TRBD1,many,TRBV29-1,TRBJ1-2,TGCAGCGTTGTAGGACAGGGGGATGGCTACACCTTC,CSVVGQGDGYTF
17,TRBD1,many,TRBV11-2,TRBJ2-5,TGTGCCAGCAGCTTAGGCCCCCGGACAGGCTCGGGGGAGACCCAGTACTTC,CASSLGPRTGSGETQYF
13,NA,NA,TRBV5-6,TRBJ1-6,TGTGCCAGCAGCTTGTTTTCGAATTCACCCCTCCACTTT,CASSLFSNSPLHF
16,TRBD1,NA,TRBV4-1,TRBJ1-4,TGCGCCAGCAGCCGGGGACAGGGGCGGCCAAATGAAAAACTGTTTTTT,CASSRGQGRPNEKLFF
14,NA,many,TRBV18,TRBJ2-3,TGTGCCAGCTCACCAAGGTATAGCACAGATACGCAGTATTTT,CASSPRYSTDTQYF
17,NA,many,TRBV20-1,TRBJ1-4,TGCAGTGCTAGAGGGGGCAGCACGCTTGCAACTAATGAAAAACTGTTTTTT,CSARGGSTLATNEKLFF
17,TRBD2,few,TRBV6-1,TRBJ2-3,TGTGCCAGCACCGGAGGCAACCTAGCGGGAGGCACAGATACGCAGTATTTT,CASTGGNLAGGTDTQYF
14,TRBD1,NA,TRBV5-6,TRBJ1-1,TGTGCCAGCAGCTCACTAGGGGGCATCACTGAAGCTTTCTTT,CASSSLGGITEAFF